The clone carrying this T cell receptor beta chain came up once. In the authors' methods: Counts of nucleated cells, estimated from reference gene primer amplification, were obtained. TCRdb's table, derived via immunoSEQ multiplex PCR, lists solely in-frame clones and lacks some. The V and J calls and clone size were taken over from that table, and D and trimming were inferred from the DNA. Here the sample spans about 210,000 clones, 85% being singletons. Ages ranged from roughly 18 to 100 years, with residence in around 24 US areas. Cohorts were based on clinical histories the participants reported. V gave up 1 base and J gave up 6 bases; unmatched junction bases: 8. The CDR3 length is 16 residues. Per the germline V gene, CDR1 is LGHNA and CDR2 is YSLEER. The sample comes from a study of blood T cell repertoires in COVID-19. Study in general: From the United States, Italy and Spain came samples of acute and convalescent COVID-19.

The sequence was collected from a man aged 35 to 55 who had recovered from COVID-19. The specimen was PBMCs or T cells enriched from blood (not recorded which). The rearrangement links TRBV4-3 to TRBJ2-2; 7 positions agree with TRBD1. The chain's CDR3 is CASSQVETGMAGELFF. The CDR3 DNA reads TGCGCCAGCAGCCAAGTAGAGACAGGGATGGCCGGGGAGCTGTTTTTT.